Listed below are T cell receptor beta chains from one sample, sequenced in a study of identical twins. TCRdb processed the 5' RACE reads anew with MiXCR; each CDR3 protein has one entry. The data show fewer than 500,000 distinct CDR3 sequences, roughly a quarter seen once. These data were likewise used in another study, on T cells expressing NK-cell markers.

Sequencing was done on a sample of CD4+ T cells sorted from blood. These receptors all come from a woman younger than 30 in good health. The CDR3 runs from the conserved cysteine through the conserved F or W. A D gene is named only where the DNA matches it firmly. Not every row has a clone size; where given, it reads once, few, many or a size class.

clone_size d_call j_call v_call cdr3_nt cdr3_aa
few TRBD2 TRBJ2-7 TRBV7-2 TGTGCCAGCAGCTTAGCTGGCGGGGGGGCGTCCTACGAGCAGTACTTC CASSLAGGGASYEQYF
few NA TRBJ2-5 TRBV5-1 TGCGCCAGCAGCTACCCCCAAGAGACCCAGTACTTC CASSYPQETQYF
many NA TRBJ1-2 TRBV12-3/TRBV12-4 TGTGCCAGCAGTTTACAGGAAAGCTATGGCTACACCTTC CASSLQESYGYTF
NA NA TRBJ2-5 TRBV20-1 TGCAGCAAAAGTACCGGGACCCTCGGAGAGACCCAGTACTTC CSKSTGTLGETQYF
NA TRBD1 TRBJ2-4 TRBV4-2 TGTGCCAGCAGCCACGTGACAGGGGCCGACATTCAGTACTTC CASSHVTGADIQYF
few NA TRBJ2-7 TRBV12-3/TRBV12-4 TGTGCCAGCAGTTTTGTGAGAGCCCTATTGTCCAAGCAGTACTTC CASSFVRALLSKQYF
few TRBD2 TRBJ2-1 TRBV7-2 TGTGCCAGCAGCTTAGGTTTGAGACTAGCGGTTGAGCAGTTCTTC CASSLGLRLAVEQFF
few NA TRBJ2-4 TRBV6-4 TGTGCCAGCTACATTCGTGAGGGATTAGCCAAAAACATTCAGTACTTC CASYIREGLAKNIQYF
NA NA TRBJ2-2 TRBV3-1 TGTGCCAGCAGCCAAGATCTACGGCAAGGTTACACCGGGGAGCTGTTTTTT CASSQDLRQGYTGELFF
few TRBD1 TRBJ1-3 TRBV28 TGTGCCATTAGACAGGGGGTGCAAGGAAACACCATATATTTT CAIRQGVQGNTIYF
NA NA TRBJ1-1 TRBV28 TGTGCCAGCACGCGGATGGACACTGAAGCTTTCTTT CASTRMDTEAFF
few NA TRBJ2-3 TRBV12-3/TRBV12-4 TGTGCCAGCAGTCTTGGGAGATTAACTAGCACAGATACGCAGTATTTT CASSLGRLTSTDTQYF
few TRBD2 TRBJ2-1 TRBV4-3 TGCGCCAGCAGCCAGGCCGGAACTGGACTAGCTTGGAACCATGAGCAGTTCTTC CASSQAGTGLAWNHEQFF
NA TRBD2 TRBJ2-3 TRBV4-3 TGCGCCAGCAGCCTGAGCCCGACTAGCGGGAGGTCCACAGATACGCAGTATTTT CASSLSPTSGRSTDTQYF
NA TRBD1 TRBJ2-5 TRBV20-1 TGCAGTGCTAGGTTCTGGGACAGGGGGCTCCAGGGGACCCAGTACTTC CSARFWDRGLQGTQYF
NA NA TRBJ1-2 TRBV4-1 TGCGCCAGCAGCCAAAATCCGTCAGCTAACTATGGCTACACCTTC CASSQNPSANYGYTF
NA NA TRBJ2-7 TRBV6-1 TGTGCCAGCAGTGATCGCGCTCGCCCCTCAAACGAGCAGTACTTC CASSDRARPSNEQYF
NA NA TRBJ1-1 TRBV29-1 TGCAGCGTGGCCGGGACACTGAACACTGAAGCTTTCTTT CSVAGTLNTEAFF
NA NA TRBJ2-5 TRBV20-1 TGCAGTGCCCAAATGCATATCCAGTACTTC CSAQMHIQYF
NA TRBD2 TRBJ2-7 TRBV6-1 TGTGCCAGCAGAGGCGCGAGCGGGAGGCCCCCTTGGGAGCAGTACTTC CASRGASGRPPWEQYF
NA NA TRBJ2-1 TRBV10-3 TGTGCCATCAGTGAACTGGGGTATGAGCAGTTCTTC CAISELGYEQFF
NA TRBD1 TRBJ2-1 TRBV5-1 TGCGCCAGCAGCTGGGGGGACAGGGGGCCCTACAATGAGCAGTTCTTC CASSWGDRGPYNEQFF
NA TRBD2 TRBJ2-5 TRBV4-3 TGCGCCAGCAGCCAAGATGCCAGCGGGAAGGGGAGGGAGACCCAGTACTTC CASSQDASGKGRETQYF
NA TRBD1 TRBJ2-4 TRBV5-1 TGCGCCAGCGCCTCAGGGACAGGGCTCGACATTCAGTACTTC CASASGTGLDIQYF
NA NA TRBJ2-1 TRBV9 TGTGCCAGCAGCATGACAGGTTTTGGGAGCAATGAGCAGTTCTTC CASSMTGFGSNEQFF
NA TRBD2 TRBJ2-1 TRBV7-9 TGTGCCAGCAGCTCTAGCGGGAGTTACAATGAGCAGTTCTTC CASSSSGSYNEQFF
NA NA TRBJ1-4 TRBV7-9 TGTGCCAGCAGCCGAGGGGAGGGTAATGAAAAACTGTTTTTT CASSRGEGNEKLFF
many TRBD2 TRBJ2-5 TRBV12-3/TRBV12-4 TGTGCCAGCAGTTCGCGACTAGCGAAAGAGACCCAGTACTTC CASSSRLAKETQYF
NA NA TRBJ1-1 TRBV6-5 TGTGCCAGCAGTTACTTTCCCGGGTTGGGCGCTGAAGCTTTCTTT CASSYFPGLGAEAFF
NA NA TRBJ2-4 TRBV7-7 TGTGCCAGCAGCTTATTCCAGCCACGGGGCAAAAACATTCAGTACTTC CASSLFQPRGKNIQYF
few TRBD1 TRBJ2-1 TRBV6-1 TGTGCCAGCAGCCGTCGACAGGGTAAGGGTGAGCAGTTCTTC CASSRRQGKGEQFF
NA TRBD1 TRBJ2-2 TRBV20-1 TGCAGTGCTAGTCAGCCTAATAGGAGGACAGGGGACACCGGGGAGCTGTTTTTT CSASQPNRRTGDTGELFF
few TRBD2 TRBJ2-5 TRBV3-1 TGTGCCAGCAGCCAGGCTAGCGGGGGTCAAGAGACCCAGTACTTC CASSQASGGQETQYF
NA NA TRBJ2-2 TRBV7-2 TGTGCCAGCAGCTCCCGCCAGCCGGGCACCGGGGAGCTGTTTTTT CASSSRQPGTGELFF
NA TRBD1 TRBJ1-1 TRBV18 TGTGCCAGCTCACCCGGACAGGGGGCGAGAGAATTGGCTTTCTTT CASSPGQGARELAFF
NA NA TRBJ1-6 TRBV6-5 TGTGCCAGCAGATACGGTGGGTTTTCACCCCTCCACTTT CASRYGGFSPLHF
NA NA TRBJ2-3 TRBV10-3 TGTGCCATCTGTCCTGAGTGGGGCACAGATACGCAGTATTTT CAICPEWGTDTQYF
few NA TRBJ2-2 TRBV12-3/TRBV12-4 TGTGCCAGCAGTTTAGGAGGGGGACCCGGGGAGCTGTTTTTT CASSLGGGPGELFF
NA NA TRBJ1-2 TRBV7-3 TGTGCCAGCAGCTTAGCGGCAGGGCAGGGCTACACCTTC CASSLAAGQGYTF
few NA TRBJ2-1 TRBV11-1 TGTGCCAGCAGCCACCCCACTCCCGGGCCCAGCGGAACGGGCCCCTACAATGAGCAGTTCTTC CASSHPTPGPSGTGPYNEQFF